The clone carrying this T cell receptor (beta chain) was seen ten or more times. What it binds is unknown. The data stem from a study of neurological immune-mediated disorders. Whole-study results and caveats: Private repertoires in all groups were suggested by the absence of shared CDR3 amino acid sequences among expanded clones across subjects.

Time point indicated: technical triplicate 1. From 2 million PBMCs stored at -80 C, the unsorted libraries were generated. The making of cDNA relied on 5'RACE with 10-nucleotide random UMIs. TCRdb itself ran the 5' RACE reads through MiXCR, one entry per CDR3 protein. There are roughly 41,000 distinct CDR3 sequences in the sample; 11% occur only once, and around 3.9% lies in the top ten. The length of the CDR3 is 19 residues. Per germline, CDR1 SGHTS and CDR2 YDEGEE. V lost 7 bases and J lost 5, with 31 bases in between. This sequence originates from a man aged 55 to 70 with HTLV-1-associated myelopathy (HAM/TSP). The sequencing sample was made of PBMCs. This sequence joins TRBV5-8 and TRBJ2-1, with D perhaps TRBD2 (6 bases). This CDR3 reads CASPIRRGARSPPNNEQFF. The CDR3 DNA reads as TGTGCCAGCCCAATCAGGAGGGGCGCCCGGAGTCCTCCCAACAATGAGCAGTTCTTC.